This TCR beta chain was documented in a study of shared clonotypes between healthy human individuals (dated by TCRdb to the early 2020s). For context, the study as a whole: The cohort comprised a couple of women and a few men aged 18 to 49 years. Different laboratories and diverse techniques were used to prepare libraries and sequence TCR repertoires, to increase sequencing depth and limit assay-specific biases. Per donor, leukapheresis produced somewhere between about 0.9 and 9.5 billion PBMCs. Per donor, three plates each were used for CD4 naive and CD4 memory, two for CD8 naive, and one for CD8 memory. To estimate repertoire size and how much clonotype sharing occurs between individuals, the study deeply sequenced the blood TCR repertoires of 5 or 6 healthy adults. Overall study outcomes, separate from this receptor: Sampling was restricted to blood, and TCR repertoires in tissue are likely to differ from TCR repertoires in blood. Clonotypes shared by all four sorted-subset donors showed higher generation probabilities than non-shared clonotypes. The small number of donors limited the genetic and exposure-history diversity represented. Based on pairwise subsampling, the degree of clonotype sharing among donors was expected to be affected by sequencing depth. Naive subsets generally had larger estimated clonotype richness than memory subsets did. Sharing across a few donors was observed for approximately 4.6% of naive CD4, about 4% of naive CD8, roughly 2.4% of memory CD4, and around 0.4% of memory CD8 clonotypes. Incomplete sequencing was indicated by rarefaction of sorted-subset datasets, despite the large sequencing depth.

The donors were healthy, HIV-negative adults with no recently reported acute infections or vaccinations. Every donor was a Caucasian adult living in Nashville, Tennessee, USA. CD4+ T cells were enriched by magnetic negative selection; naive cells were then positively selected on CD45RA, and the negative fraction formed the memory subset. Blood was obtained by leukapheresis, after which PBMCs were separated by Ficoll-Histopaque density gradient centrifugation and cryopreserved in liquid nitrogen vapor phase. Analytical flow cytometry was used to check the purity and quantity of each magnetically sorted T cell population. From each sorted fraction, genomic DNA was isolated and quantified by UV absorbance on a Nanodrop 2000c. On this clone itself: Its antigen remains undetermined. There are no base qualities to consult, and no much larger clone falls within one base.

TCR CDR3 regions were amplified from genomic DNA by multiplex PCR using the deep immunoSEQ assay. Extracted genomic DNA from each cell subset was distributed evenly across all wells of several immunoSEQ 96-well plates, and each plate was treated as a replicate. For sorted subsets, approximately 210 ng genomic DNA, equal to approximately 30,000 T cell genomes, was loaded into each replicate PCR. The purified libraries were quantified using a Qubit 3.0 fluorometer, sized with a Bioanalyzer 2100, and then quantified again using the KAPA Library Quantification kit. Every immunoSEQ 96-well plate was sequenced on a separate single-read 150-cycle Illumina NextSeq 550 flow cell. The authors' analysis ran thus. Because the immunoSEQ output held only junctional sequences and lacked quality scores, the filtering could not match the filtering applied to full-length reads. Sequences were annotated with PyIR, a Python wrapper for IgBLAST v1.9, using IMGT germline references to assign V/J genes and CDR3. Reads were removed for weak V/J assignments (E-value above 1e-6), missing CDR3, stop codons, out-of-frame junctions, or ambiguous translated residues. V3J clonotypes were defined as sequences sharing an identical inferred V gene, J gene, and CDR3 amino acid sequence. Percentage overlap between repertoires was computed as shared unique clonotypes divided by the size of the smaller repertoire. Repertoire richness was assessed with RTK rarefaction, the Chao1 estimator, and Recon v2.1 estimates of unobserved clonotypes. Generation probabilities were computed with OLGA for all TCRbeta clonotypes obtained by the gDNA method from a few donors. TCRdb provides this immuneACCESS table in a form limited to in-frame rearrangements. Some clones are lacking; in checked studies, under half of them reflect an unresolved V gene, and why the rest are absent is not known. The DNA gave D and trimming, while V, J and clone size come from that table. This sample has more than 1,200,000 clones in its table, and approximately 98.5% of those were observed once. The ten largest clones add up to 0.36% of the sample.

V lost 10 bases and J lost 5 bases; the stretch between them is 14 bases long. Reading the germline V gene (reference sequence) gives CDR1 LNHDA and CDR2 SQIVND. The CDR3 has 13 amino acids, counting the end cysteine and phenylalanine. The CDR3 DNA has 39 bases and is translated from base 1. Specimen: naive CD4+ T cells sorted from blood. In light of the paper, this sample's cell subset or site label describes: CD45RA+ positively selected. This clonotype was obtained from a young man in good health. The sequence links TRBV19 to TRBJ2-2, with a weak D call of TRBD1 (5 bases match). The nucleotides are TGTGCCACCAAATCCCAGGGTACCGGGGAGCTGTTTTTT. This gives the protein CATKSQGTGELFF.